A single sample gave rise to the 18 T cell receptor beta chains below, sequenced in a study of T cells expressing NK-cell markers. From the 5' RACE reads, TCRdb lists one entry per CDR3 protein and no DNA. This repertoire comprises 200,000 to 300,000 distinct CDR3 sequences; its ten largest clones make up approximately 0.39%. What was sequenced was blood T cells: a sorted CD56 or NKG2C T cell subset, CD4+ or CD8+ T cells, or bulk PBMC T cells (not recorded which). These receptors were taken from a young man in good health.

The chain links TRBV20-1 to TRBJ2-2; TCRdb gives TRBD2 as the D gene, but with no DNA this cannot be confirmed. CDR3 length: 13 amino acids. Germline loops: CDR1 DFQATT, CDR2 SNEGSKA (reference sequence). The CDR3 is CSAKGGRAGELFF.

The CDR3: CSADRQESLYEQYF. The chain employs TRBV29-1 and TRBJ2-7; TCRdb selects TRBD1, and the lack of DNA leaves this call unchecked. Germline V gene lookup returns CDR1 SQVTM and CDR2 ANQGSEA. This CDR3 contains 14 residues.

The gene calls are TRBV5-5 and TRBJ2-7; TCRdb picks TRBD1, but there is no DNA to check that call. The V gene's germline CDR1 is SGHKS and CDR2 YYEKEE (reference sequence). The CDR3 contains 14 residues. CDR3 residues: CASSFRGRAHEQYF. The full variable domain, completed using reference TRBV5-5 and TRBJ2-7, is DAGVTQSPTHLIKTRGQQVTLRCSPISGHKSVSWYQQVLGQGPQFIFQYYEKEERGRGNFPDRFSARQFPNYSSELNVNALLLGDSALYLCASSFRGRAHEQYFGPGTRLTVT.

This chain uses TRBV7-9 with TRBJ1-2; the D call of TRBD1 rests on TCRdb alone, since no DNA is present to check it. Germline CDR1 SEHNR, CDR2 FQNEAQ (reference sequence). The CDR3 totals 16 residues. CDR3 loop: CASSSGDHNANYGYTF.

This chain uses TRBV6-6 with TRBJ1-1; TCRdb outputs TRBD1, but without DNA this stays unchecked. The germline V gene encodes CDR1 MNHNY and CDR2 SVGAGI (reference sequence). The length of the CDR3 is 12 residues. The CDR3 here is CASSETGEEAFF.

This rearrangement joins TRBV29-1 to TRBJ2-3; TCRdb names TRBD1, which stays unverified in the absence of DNA. CDR1 and CDR2 (germline): SQVTM, ANQGSEA. This CDR3 comprises 14 residues. The CDR3 loop is CSVVSGGSRDTQYF.

This chain connects TRBV20-1 to TRBJ2-4. The CDR3 loop spans 12 amino acids. CDR1 is DFQATT, CDR2 SNEGSKA, per germline (reference sequence). The CDR3 protein is CSGRGVKNIQYF.

The chain combines TRBV12-3 or TRBV12-4 with TRBJ1-4; TCRdb selects TRBD1, and the lack of DNA leaves this call unchecked. The CDR3 covers 13 residues. CDR3 amino acids: CASSPGDSQKLFF.

This chain connects TRBV15 to TRBJ2-2. CDR1 LNHNV and CDR2 YYDKDF come from the germline V gene (reference sequence). The CDR3 consists of 12 residues. The CDR3 protein is CATSTESGELFF.

V is TRBV29-1 and J is TRBJ2-5; TCRdb reports TRBD2, a call that lacks DNA to check it against. This CDR3 is 17 amino acids long. The germline gives CDR1 SQVTM, CDR2 ANQGSEA. CDR3: CSVIGPGMGGPVETQYF.

V is TRBV6-2 or TRBV6-3 and J is TRBJ2-1; the TRBD2 assignment by TCRdb is unverifiable without DNA. The CDR3 has 16 amino acids. From germline, CDR1 is MNHEY and CDR2 SVGEGT. CDR3 amino acids: CASSYRLAGGLVGQFF.

The chain couples TRBV20-1 to TRBJ2-4; TCRdb calls TRBD1, which cannot be checked without DNA. The CDR3 has 13 amino acids. CDR1 is DFQATT, CDR2 SNEGSKA, per germline (reference sequence). The CDR3 here is CSASRQGWNIQYF.

The J gene is TRBJ2-3, the V gene TRBV5-4. Germline V gene lookup returns CDR1 SGHNT and CDR2 YYREEE (reference sequence). The CDR3 is 13 residues long. This CDR3 reads CASSFRVTDTQYF.

V is TRBV28 and J is TRBJ1-2; TCRdb's assignment of TRBD1 cannot be checked, as there is no DNA. The CDR3 runs to 14 residues. Germline V lookup: CDR1 MDHEN, CDR2 SYDVKM. The CDR3 spells CASSSGTPGGGYTF.

CDR3 protein: CSARAGYGYEQYF. The gene calls are TRBV20-1 and TRBJ2-7. The CDR3 has 13 amino acids. Germline values: CDR1 DFQATT, CDR2 SNEGSKA (reference sequence).

The V and J genes are TRBV30 and TRBJ1-1. Looked up from germline, CDR1 is GTSNPN and CDR2 is SVGIG (reference sequence). CDR3 length: 17 amino acids. CDR3 loop: CAWSFSIPGRMNTEAFF.

The chain recombines TRBV29-1 with TRBJ2-1; no DNA is available, so the TRBD2 call from TCRdb remains unchecked. The CDR3 totals 12 residues. Germline CDR1 is SQVTM and CDR2 is ANQGSEA. CDR3 region: CSVAGLRAEQFF.

This chain links TRBV20-1 with TRBJ1-5; with no DNA, the TCRdb D assignment of TRBD1 cannot be verified. Germline V gene data show CDR1 as DFQATT and CDR2 as SNEGSKA (reference sequence). This CDR3 region has 13 residues. This CDR3 reads CSASGPENQPQHF.